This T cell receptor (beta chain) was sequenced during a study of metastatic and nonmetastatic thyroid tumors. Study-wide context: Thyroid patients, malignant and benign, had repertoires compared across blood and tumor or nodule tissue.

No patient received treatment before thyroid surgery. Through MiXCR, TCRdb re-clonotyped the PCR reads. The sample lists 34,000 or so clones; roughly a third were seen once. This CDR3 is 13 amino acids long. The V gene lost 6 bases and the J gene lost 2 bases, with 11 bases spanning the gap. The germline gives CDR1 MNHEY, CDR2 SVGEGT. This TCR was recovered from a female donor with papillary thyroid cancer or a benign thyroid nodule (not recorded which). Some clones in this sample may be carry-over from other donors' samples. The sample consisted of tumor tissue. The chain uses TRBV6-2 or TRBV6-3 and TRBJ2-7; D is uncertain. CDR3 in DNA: TGTGCCAGCAGGCAAGAGGCCCCCTACGAGCAGTACTTC. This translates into CASRQEAPYEQYF.